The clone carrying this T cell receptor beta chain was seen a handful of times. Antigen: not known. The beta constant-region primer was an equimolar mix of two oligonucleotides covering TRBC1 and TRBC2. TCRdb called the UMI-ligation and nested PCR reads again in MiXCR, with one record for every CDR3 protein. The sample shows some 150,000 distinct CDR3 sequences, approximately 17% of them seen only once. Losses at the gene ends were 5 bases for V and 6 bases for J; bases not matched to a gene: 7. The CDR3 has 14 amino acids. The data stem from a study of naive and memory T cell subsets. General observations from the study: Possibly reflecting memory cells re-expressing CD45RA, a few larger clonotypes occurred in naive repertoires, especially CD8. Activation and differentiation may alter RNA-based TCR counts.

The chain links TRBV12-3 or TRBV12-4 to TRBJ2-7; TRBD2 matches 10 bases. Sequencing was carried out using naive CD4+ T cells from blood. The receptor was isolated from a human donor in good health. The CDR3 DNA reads TGTGCCAGCAGTGTCCTAGCGGGAGTCGGCGAGCAGTACTTC. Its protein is CASSVLAGVGEQYF.